The next 27 T cell receptor beta chains were all read from a single sample in a study of Tregs in tolerant kidney transplant recipients. These TCRs are of unknown antigen specificity. TCRdb's table, derived via immunoSEQ multiplex PCR, lists solely in-frame clones and lacks some. Of approximately 30,000 clones in the sample, over 65% were seen once. Sequences were obtained from Tregs from blood cultured with allogeneic cells. The receptors were gathered from a human donor in good health.

This clone turned up a few times. V and J are TRBV7-3 and TRBJ2-1, with D perhaps matching TRBD2 (5 bases). CDR3 length: 13 amino acids. V dropped 4 bases and J dropped 10 bases, with 14 bases sitting between them. Germline V gene lookup returns CDR1 SGHTA and CDR2 FQGTGA. This CDR3 reads CASSSPLAREQFF. The CDR3 DNA reads TGTGCCAGCAGCTCCCCCTTAGCGAGAGAGCAGTTCTTC.

The chain carries TRBV9 and TRBJ1-6, with no clear D. CDR1 and CDR2 (germline): SGDLS, YYNGEE. V was pared by 0 bases and J by 7 bases, with 11 bases between. CDR3 size: 15 residues. CDR3 sequence: CASSVGTAWNSPLHF. DNA for the CDR3: TGTGCCAGCAGCGTAGGGACCGCTTGGAATTCACCCCTCCACTTT. Full variable domain (rest looked up from reference TRBV9 and TRBJ1-6): DSGVTQTPKHLITATGQRVTLRCSPRSGDLSVYWYQQSLDQGLQFLIQYYNGEERAKGNILERFSAQQFPDLHSELNLSSLELGDSALYFCASSVGTAWNSPLHFGNGTRLTVT.

The gene calls are TRBV9 and TRBJ1-3; D gene uncertain. V was trimmed by 4 bases and J by 0 bases, leaving 14 bases between them. Germline assignment: CDR1 SGDLS and CDR2 YYNGEE. CDR3 length: 16 residues. The chain's CDR3 is CASSFSAASSGNTIYF. As DNA, the CDR3 is TGTGCCAGCAGCTTTTCCGCCGCAAGCTCTGGAAACACCATATATTTT.

The V and J genes are TRBV5-4 and TRBJ1-1; D remains unclear. Between the trimmed V and J ends, which lost 1 base and 4 bases, there was a span of 14 bases. The CDR3 contains 15 residues. Germline values: CDR1 SGHNT, CDR2 YYREEE (reference sequence). The CDR3 DNA follows: TGTGCCAGCAGCTTGCGGACGATTCGGGGCACTGAAGCTTTCTTT. Protein sequence: CASSLRTIRGTEAFF. The full variable domain, with the rest looked up from reference TRBV5-4 and TRBJ1-1, is ETGVTQSPTHLIKTRGQQVTLRCSSQSGHNTVSWYQQALGQGPQFIFQYYREEENGRGNFPPRFSGLQFPNYSSELNVNALELDDSALYLCASSLRTIRGTEAFFGQGTRLTVV.

On this clone itself: The sample contains more than one DNA sequence encoding this CDR3. The rearrangement uses TRBV9 and TRBJ1-1; D not certain. The V and J ends lost 0 bases and 0 bases respectively, with 3 bases between them. This CDR3 comprises 13 residues. Germline CDR1 SGDLS, CDR2 YYNGEE. CDR3 in DNA: TGTGCCAGCAGCGTAGCCCTGAACACTGAAGCTTTCTTT. Amino acid sequence: CASSVALNTEAFF.

This chain connects TRBV6-1 to TRBJ1-2; D may be TRBD1 (6 bases). V shed 0 bases and J shed 7 bases, with 12 bases lying between them. The CDR3 runs to 14 residues. Germline assignment: CDR1 MNHNS and CDR2 SASEGT. The CDR3 is CASSEARGGGGYTF. Written as DNA, the CDR3 is TGTGCCAGCAGTGAAGCGCGAGGGGGTGGTGGCTACACCTTC.

For the CDR3, the DNA is TGTGCCAGTAGTGGCCGACCTCCACATAACTATGGCTACACCTTC. Protein product: CASSGRPPHNYGYTF. The chain combines TRBV19 with TRBJ1-2, with D unresolved. Germline CDR1 LNHDA, CDR2 SQIVND (reference sequence). Deletions cut 5 bases from V and 1 base from J, with 14 bases between. CDR3 size: 15 residues.

The rearrangement uses TRBV7-2 and TRBJ2-3; 12 bases are a match to TRBD2. There are 19 residues in the CDR3. Germline trimming cut 0 bases from V and 1 base from J; bases unmatched to any gene: 8. CDR1 is SGHTA and CDR2 is FQGNSA in the germline V gene. The chain's CDR3 is CASSLALLAGGRRTDTQYF. The DNA of the CDR3 is TGTGCCAGCAGCTTAGCCCTCCTAGCGGGGGGGCGTCGCACAGATACGCAGTATTTT. The full variable domain, in which reference TRBV7-2 and TRBJ2-3 provide the parts outside the CDR3, is GAGVSQSPSNKVTEKGKDVELRCDPISGHTALYWYRQSLGQGLEFLIYFQGNSAPDKSGLPSDRFSAERTGGSVSTLTIQRTQQEDSAVYLCASSLALLAGGRRTDTQYFGPGTRLTVL.

The gene calls are TRBV7-2 and TRBJ2-1; D call uncertain. This CDR3 comprises 16 residues. The germline V gene encodes CDR1 SGHTA and CDR2 FQGNSA. Deletions cut 5 bases from V and 5 bases from J, with 19 bases between. The CDR3 reads CASSPIFPPLNNEQFF. In DNA form, the CDR3 reads TGTGCCAGCAGCCCCATTTTTCCCCCCTTAAACAATGAGCAGTTCTTC.

The chain joins TRBV2 to TRBJ1-2; D is ambiguous. The CDR3 spans 13 residues. Germline assignment: CDR1 SNHLY and CDR2 FYNNEI. The germline V and J ends were trimmed by 5 bases and 4 bases, with 11 bases remaining between them. Here the CDR3 DNA reads TGTGCCAGCAGTTATCGCACACTCTATGGCTACACCTTC. Its translation is CASSYRTLYGYTF.

The table lists this clone with a few counts. The chain carries TRBV28 and TRBJ2-3, with no clear D. V lost 1 base and J lost 3, with 5 bases in between. This CDR3 contains 13 residues. Germline V lookup: CDR1 MDHEN, CDR2 SYDVKM. The CDR3 here is CASSLFRTDTQYF. The CDR3 DNA sequence: TGTGCCAGCAGTTTATTCAGGACAGATACGCAGTATTTT.

The V gene is TRBV27, the J gene TRBJ1-6; D not resolved. Germline lookup yields CDR1 MNHEY and CDR2 SMNVEV (reference sequence). Deletions cut 7 bases from V and 2 bases from J, with 12 bases between. The CDR3 is made up of 15 amino acids. The CDR3 DNA sequence: TGTGCCAGCACCCCAACAGTGCCCTATAATTCACCCCTCCACTTT. Its translation is CASTPTVPYNSPLHF.

The V gene is TRBV6-5, the J gene TRBJ2-1; D unresolved. The V end was cut by 10 bases, the J end by 0 bases, with 10 bases between. CDR1 is MNHEY, CDR2 SVGAGI, per germline. The CDR3 is 13 residues long. The CDR3 region has the DNA TGTGCCACCGGTCGTCTCTCCTACAATGAGCAGTTCTTC. Its protein is CATGRLSYNEQFF.

The chain carries TRBV7-8 and TRBJ1-3, with a weak D call TRBD1 (6 bases). From germline, CDR1 is SGHVS and CDR2 FQNEAQ. The CDR3 is 17 amino acids. With 5 bases removed from V and 5 bases from J, the gap between germline ends came to 22 bases. CDR3 protein: CASSRGPGESLRNTIYF. The CDR3 DNA reads as TGTGCCAGCAGCCGGGGGCCAGGGGAGTCGTTAAGAAACACCATATATTTT.

The rearrangement joins TRBV4-1 to TRBJ2-2, with D possibly matching TRBD2 (6 bases). This CDR3 spans 19 amino acids. The ends were cut back, 1 base at V and 3 bases at J, with 21 bases in the middle. CDR1 MGHRA and CDR2 YSYEKL come from the germline V gene. CDR3 nucleotides: TGCGCCAGCAGCCAAGGCATCGGGTCACGGGGGTTCTACACCGGGGAGCTGTTTTTT. This encodes CASSQGIGSRGFYTGELFF.

The chain joins TRBV18 to TRBJ1-1; unclear D gene. Germline-derived CDR1 and CDR2 are KGHSH and LQKENI. The CDR3 loop spans 14 amino acids. V was cut by 3 bases and J by 7 bases, with 15 bases left in between. DNA for the CDR3: TGTGCCAGCTCACCCCCGGGGTCTGAGGGTGAAGCTTTCTTT. Amino acids: CASSPPGSEGEAFF.

This clone was seen more than once but under ten times. The chain couples TRBV5-1 to TRBJ1-3; TRBD1 matches 7 bases. J was trimmed by 4 bases and V by 4 bases; bases with no gene match: 5. The length of the CDR3 is 14 residues. The germline CDR1 and CDR2 sequences are SGHRS and YFSETQ. CDR3 in DNA: TGCGCCAGCAGCCTCGGGACAGCCGGAAACACCATATATTTT. Translated, it gives CASSLGTAGNTIYF.

This clone showed up just a few times. The chain has TRBV30 and TRBJ2-3; the match to TRBD2 covers 14 bases. V lost 2 bases to trimming and J lost 4 bases; unmatched junction nucleotides: 8. CDR3 length equals 17 residues. Germline lookup yields CDR1 GTSNPN and CDR2 SVGIG (reference sequence). Written as DNA, the CDR3 is TGTGCCTGGAGTATAGGACTAGCGGGGGGCGGGGCAGATACGCAGTATTTT. Residues: CAWSIGLAGGGADTQYF.

The V and J genes are TRBV7-8 and TRBJ2-7, with D unclear. V was pared by 4 bases and J by 4 bases, with 5 bases between. Germline V lookup: CDR1 SGHVS, CDR2 FQNEAQ. The CDR3 length is 11 residues. The CDR3 here is CASSSKYEQYF. CDR3 coding DNA: TGTGCCAGCAGCTCCAAGTACGAGCAGTACTTC.

This clone occurred a few times. This chain connects TRBV9 to TRBJ2-1; D unclear. The CDR3 is made up of 16 amino acids. The germline gives CDR1 SGDLS, CDR2 YYNGEE. V was clipped by 4 bases and J by 0 bases, with 14 bases between them. The CDR3 spells CASSPRGFPSYNEQFF. As DNA, the CDR3 is TGTGCCAGCAGCCCAAGAGGATTTCCCTCCTACAATGAGCAGTTCTTC.

The chain carries TRBV10-3 and TRBJ2-3; perhaps TRBD1 as D (6 bases). The CDR3 loop spans 15 amino acids. Germline assignment: CDR1 ENHRY and CDR2 SYGVKD. V gave up 5 bases and J gave up 1 base, with 13 bases separating them. CDR3 region: CAISMTGPRTDTQYF. The CDR3 nucleotides read TGTGCCATCAGTATGACAGGACCGCGCACAGATACGCAGTATTTT.

This clone was counted a few times. The chain joins TRBV9 to TRBJ2-1; TRBD2 is a possible D gene (7 bases). Between the trimmed V and J ends, which lost 0 bases and 2 bases, there was a span of 12 bases. This CDR3 has 16 amino acids. Germline CDR1 reads SGDLS; CDR2 reads YYNGEE. CDR3 residues: CASSVGEGGTYNEQFF. Written as DNA, the CDR3 is TGTGCCAGCAGCGTAGGTGAGGGGGGGACCTACAATGAGCAGTTCTTC.

The V and J genes are TRBV19 and TRBJ2-7; D unclear. CDR3 length: 13 amino acids. The V gene lost 7 bases and the J gene lost 3 bases, with 13 bases spanning the gap. Germline V gene data show CDR1 as LNHDA and CDR2 as SQIVND (reference sequence). The CDR3 loop reads CASKSYDNYEQYF. The CDR3 region has the DNA TGTGCCAGTAAATCGTATGATAACTACGAGCAGTACTTC.

This clone was counted between two and nine times. V gene TRBV19 combines with J gene TRBJ2-1; 9 positions agree with TRBD2. CDR1 and CDR2 (germline): LNHDA, SQIVND (reference sequence). The trim removed 3 bases at V and 7 bases at J, leaving 7 bases unmatched. This CDR3 contains 15 residues. CDR3 in amino acids: CASSIQGGRANEQFF. The DNA of the CDR3 is TGTGCCAGTAGTATTCAGGGCGGGAGGGCAAATGAGCAGTTCTTC.

The J gene is TRBJ2-1, the V gene TRBV12-5; 9 positions agree with TRBD2. V trimming: 5 bases; J trimming: 4 bases; junction bases outside the gene matches: 12. The CDR3 spans 17 residues. Looked up from germline, CDR1 is LGHNT and CDR2 is FRNRAP. CDR3 sequence (DNA): TGTGCTAGTGGTCCCTTGAAAGCGGGGGGTGCTTACAATGAGCAGTTCTTC. Translating it yields CASGPLKAGGAYNEQFF.

V and J are TRBV19 and TRBJ2-3, with 7 bases matching TRBD2. The junction had 6 bases not matched to a gene; V was cut back by 5 bases and J by 4 bases. Looked up from germline, CDR1 is LNHDA and CDR2 is SQIVND (reference sequence). This CDR3 spans 14 amino acids. The DNA for the CDR3 is TGTGCCAGTAGTCCCGCGGGAGTACCAGATACGCAGTATTTT. It yields the protein CASSPAGVPDTQYF.

This clone was seen a handful of times. The J gene is TRBJ2-3, the V gene TRBV4-1; 9 bases line up with TRBD1. Trimming at V came to 2 bases and at J to 2 bases, leaving 11 bases not matched to a gene. Per germline, CDR1 MGHRA and CDR2 YSYEKL. The CDR3 has 18 amino acids. CDR3 coding DNA: TGCGCCAGCAGCCAACTACAGGGGGCGAGGCGTGACACAGATACGCAGTATTTT. Protein: CASSQLQGARRDTDTQYF.